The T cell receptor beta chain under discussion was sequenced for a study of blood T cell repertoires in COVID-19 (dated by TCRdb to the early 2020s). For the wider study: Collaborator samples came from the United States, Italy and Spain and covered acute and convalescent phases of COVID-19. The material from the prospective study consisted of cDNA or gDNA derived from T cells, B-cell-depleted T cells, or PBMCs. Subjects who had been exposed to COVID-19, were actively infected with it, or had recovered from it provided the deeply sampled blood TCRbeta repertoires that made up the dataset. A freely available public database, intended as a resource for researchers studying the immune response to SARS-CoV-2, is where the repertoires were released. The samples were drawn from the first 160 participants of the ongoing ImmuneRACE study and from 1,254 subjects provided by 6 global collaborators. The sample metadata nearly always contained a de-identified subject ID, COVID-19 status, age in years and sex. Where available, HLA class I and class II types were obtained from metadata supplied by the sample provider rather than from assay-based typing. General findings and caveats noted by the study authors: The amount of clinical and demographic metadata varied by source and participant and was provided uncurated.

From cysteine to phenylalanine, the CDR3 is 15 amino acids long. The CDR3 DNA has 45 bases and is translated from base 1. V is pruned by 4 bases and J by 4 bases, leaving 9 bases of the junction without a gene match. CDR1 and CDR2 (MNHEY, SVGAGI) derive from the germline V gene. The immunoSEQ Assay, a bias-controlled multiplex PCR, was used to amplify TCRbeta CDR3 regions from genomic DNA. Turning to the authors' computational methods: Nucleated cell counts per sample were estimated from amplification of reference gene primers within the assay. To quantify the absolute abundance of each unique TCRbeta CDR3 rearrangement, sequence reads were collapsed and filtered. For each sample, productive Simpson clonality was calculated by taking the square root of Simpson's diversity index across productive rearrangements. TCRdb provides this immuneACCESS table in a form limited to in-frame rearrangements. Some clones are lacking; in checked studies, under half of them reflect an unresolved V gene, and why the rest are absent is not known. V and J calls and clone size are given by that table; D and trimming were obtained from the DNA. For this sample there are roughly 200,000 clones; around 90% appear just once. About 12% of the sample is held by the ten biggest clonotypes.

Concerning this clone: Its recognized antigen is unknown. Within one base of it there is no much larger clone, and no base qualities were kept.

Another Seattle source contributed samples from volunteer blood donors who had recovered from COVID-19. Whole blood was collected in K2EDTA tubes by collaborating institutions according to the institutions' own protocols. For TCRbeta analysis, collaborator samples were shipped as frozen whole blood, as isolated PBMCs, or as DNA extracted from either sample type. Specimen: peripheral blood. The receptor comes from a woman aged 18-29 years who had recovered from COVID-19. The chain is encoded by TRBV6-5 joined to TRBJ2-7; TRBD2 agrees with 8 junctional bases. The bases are TGTGCCAGCAGTTCGGGACTAGGGGCGTTGTACGAGCAGTACTTC. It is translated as CASSSGLGALYEQYF.